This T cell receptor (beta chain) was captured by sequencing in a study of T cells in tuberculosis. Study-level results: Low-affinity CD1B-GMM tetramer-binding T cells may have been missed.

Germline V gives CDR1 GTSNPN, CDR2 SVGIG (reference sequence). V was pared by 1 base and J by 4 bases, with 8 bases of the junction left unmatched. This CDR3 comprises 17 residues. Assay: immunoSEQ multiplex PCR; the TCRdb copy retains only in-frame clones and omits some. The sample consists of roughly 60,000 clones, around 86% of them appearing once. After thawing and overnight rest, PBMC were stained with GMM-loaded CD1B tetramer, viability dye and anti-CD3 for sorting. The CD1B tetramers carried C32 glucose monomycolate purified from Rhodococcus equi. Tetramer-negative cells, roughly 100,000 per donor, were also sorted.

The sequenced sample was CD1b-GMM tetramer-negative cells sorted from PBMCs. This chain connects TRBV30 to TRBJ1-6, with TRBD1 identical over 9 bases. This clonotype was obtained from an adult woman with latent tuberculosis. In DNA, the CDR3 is TGTGCCTGGAGTGCCAATACAGGGGGCCGTTATAATTCACCCCTCCACTTT. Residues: CAWSANTGGRYNSPLHF.